This TCR beta chain originates from a study of CD8+ T cells in alopecia areata. Looking at the study overall: Administration of oral tofacitinib to treated patients was at 5 to 10 mg twice daily. Broader study findings: Tofacitinib significantly brought down scalp clonality and expanded CD8+ clones among top 100. Many of the expanded lesional clones endured in scalp and blood while on tofacitinib.

Trimming cost V 5 bases and J 0 bases, with 4 bases left between them. The CDR3 has 11 residues. Germline CDR1 SQVTM, CDR2 ANQGSEA. After isolation, RNA underwent reverse transcription to generate cDNA as the sequencing template. Assay used: immunoSEQ multiplex PCR; TCRdb lists only in-frame clones, some missing. The table records 95,000 to 150,000 clones, 61% of them present only once. Treatment described: oral pan-JAK inhibitor, 5-10 mg twice daily. As for this clone: Its antigen remains unknown.

Sequenced here: CD4+ T cells sorted from blood, sampled at week 4, from a patient treated with tofacitinib. This sequence was found in a human donor with alopecia areata. The chain couples TRBV29-1 to TRBJ2-5; D gene ambiguous. CDR3 region: CSVTNQETQYF. The CDR3 DNA is TGCAGCGTTACAAACCAAGAGACCCAGTACTTC. Drawing the rest from reference TRBV29-1 and TRBJ2-5, the complete variable domain is SAVISQKPSRDICQRGTSLTIQCQVDSQVTMMFWYRQQPGQSLTLIATANQGSEATYESGFVIDKFPISRPNLTFSTLTVSNMSPEDSSIYLCSVTNQETQYFGPGTRLLVL.